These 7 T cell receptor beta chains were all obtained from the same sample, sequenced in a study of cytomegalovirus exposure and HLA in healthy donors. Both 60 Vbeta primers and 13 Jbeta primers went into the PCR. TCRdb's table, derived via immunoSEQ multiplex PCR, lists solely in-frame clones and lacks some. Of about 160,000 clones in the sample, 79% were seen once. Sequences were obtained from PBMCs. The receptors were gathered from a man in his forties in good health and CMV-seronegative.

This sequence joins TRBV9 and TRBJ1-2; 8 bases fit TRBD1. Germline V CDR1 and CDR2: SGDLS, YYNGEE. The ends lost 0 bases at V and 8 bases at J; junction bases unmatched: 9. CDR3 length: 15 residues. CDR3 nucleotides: TGTGCCAGCAGCGTAGAGGGACAGGCCCAAACGGGCTACACCTTC. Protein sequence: CASSVEGQAQTGYTF.

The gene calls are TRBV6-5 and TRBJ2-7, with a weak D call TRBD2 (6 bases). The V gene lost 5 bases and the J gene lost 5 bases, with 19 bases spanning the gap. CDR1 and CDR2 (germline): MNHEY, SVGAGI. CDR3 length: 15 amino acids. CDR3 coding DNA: TGTGCCAGCAGTCGCGGAGGGCGCCAACCGGACGAGCAGTACTTC. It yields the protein CASSRGGRQPDEQYF.

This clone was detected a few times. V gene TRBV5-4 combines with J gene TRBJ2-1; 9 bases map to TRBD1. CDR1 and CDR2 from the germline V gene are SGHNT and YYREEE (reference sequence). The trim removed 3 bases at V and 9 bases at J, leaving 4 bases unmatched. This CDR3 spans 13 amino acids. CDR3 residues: CASSSDRGAEQFF. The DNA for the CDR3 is TGTGCCAGCAGCTCGGACAGGGGTGCTGAGCAGTTCTTC.

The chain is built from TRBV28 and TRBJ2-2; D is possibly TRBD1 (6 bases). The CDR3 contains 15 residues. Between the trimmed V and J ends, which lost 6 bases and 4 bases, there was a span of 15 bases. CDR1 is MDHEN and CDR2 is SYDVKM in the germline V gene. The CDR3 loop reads CASSLDSRATGELFF. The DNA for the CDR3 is TGTGCCAGCAGCCTGGACAGCAGAGCCACCGGGGAGCTGTTTTTT.

CDR3 in amino acids: CASSVATSVPGLAGHGGYNEQFF. In DNA, the CDR3 is TGTGCCAGCAGCGTAGCTACATCGGTTCCGGGACTAGCGGGCCATGGGGGTTACAATGAGCAGTTCTTC. V is TRBV9 and J is TRBJ2-1; 12 bases match TRBD2. The CDR3 loop spans 23 amino acids. The V gene end was trimmed by 0 bases and the J gene end by 4 bases; junction bases not matched to a gene: 23. Looked up from germline, CDR1 is SGDLS and CDR2 is YYNGEE.

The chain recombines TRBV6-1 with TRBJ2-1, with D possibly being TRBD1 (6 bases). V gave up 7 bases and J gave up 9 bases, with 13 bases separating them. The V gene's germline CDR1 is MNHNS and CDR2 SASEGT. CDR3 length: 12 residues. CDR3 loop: CASIDRYFEQFF. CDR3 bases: TGTGCCAGCATCGACAGGTACTTTGAGCAGTTCTTC.

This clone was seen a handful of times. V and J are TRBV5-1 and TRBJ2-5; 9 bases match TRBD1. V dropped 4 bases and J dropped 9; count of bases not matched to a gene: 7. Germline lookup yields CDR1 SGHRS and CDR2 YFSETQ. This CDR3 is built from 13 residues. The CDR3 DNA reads TGCGCCAGCAGCCCGGGACAGGGAGGGGCCCAGTACTTC. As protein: CASSPGQGGAQYF.